This T cell receptor (beta chain) was sequenced during a study of blood T cell repertoires in COVID-19 (dated by TCRdb to 2018 to 2021). Regarding the research as a whole: The collaborator samples originated in the United States, Italy and Spain and spanned the acute and convalescent phases of COVID-19. Sample metadata almost always included a de-identified subject ID, COVID-19 status, age in years and sex. Samples were obtained from the ongoing ImmuneRACE study (first 160 participants) and from about 1,300 subjects provided by 6 global collaborators. The material from the prospective study consisted of cDNA or gDNA derived from T cells, B-cell-depleted T cells, or PBMCs. Where HLA class I and class II types were available, the types were taken from metadata supplied by the sample provider, not from assay-based typing. The repertoires were made available in a free public database intended to serve as a resource for research on the immune response to SARS-CoV-2. Deeply sampled blood TCRbeta repertoires from subjects exposed to, actively infected with, or recovered from COVID-19 were included in the dataset. Summary of the overall study and its limitations: The quantity of clinical and demographic metadata differed by source and by participant and was supplied without curation.

There are many counts of this clone. The antigen it recognizes is unknown. The input lacks base qualities; no much larger clone sits a single base away. Based on the germline V gene (reference sequence), the CDR1 and CDR2 sequences are PRHDT and FYEKMQ. The germline ends are 9 bases apart after V is trimmed by 4 bases and J by 3 bases. CDR3 length: 14 amino acids, cysteine to phenylalanine. Kept here is only the CDR3 DNA, which spans 42 bases and is read in frame from base 1. Whole blood was collected in K2EDTA tubes by collaborating institutions according to the institutions' own protocols. For TCRbeta analysis, collaborators shipped samples in one of three forms: frozen whole blood, isolated PBMCs, or DNA extracted from either of those sample types. The immunoSEQ Assay, a bias-controlled multiplex PCR, was used to amplify TCRbeta CDR3 regions from genomic DNA. Per the authors' processing: Within the assay, amplification of reference gene primers was used to estimate how many nucleated cells each sample contained. To quantify the absolute abundance of each unique TCRbeta CDR3 rearrangement, sequence reads were collapsed and filtered. For each sample, productive Simpson clonality was calculated as the square root of Simpson's diversity index over productive rearrangements. In TCRdb, the immuneACCESS table is reduced to in-frame sequences with V and J assigned. These tables do not hold every clone; where another copy was compared, an unresolved V gene accounts for under half, and the others remain unexplained. For V, J and clone size, that table is used; D and trimming come from the DNA. Across this sample there are over 85,000 clones, with around 79% seen only once. About 24% of the sample comes from the top ten.

This TCR was recovered from a human donor in a cohort sampled during active COVID-19. The chain is encoded by TRBV13 joined to TRBJ2-2; perhaps TRBD2 is the D gene, with 5 bases matching. The sequenced material came from peripheral blood. The CDR3 region reads CASSYQDYTGELFF. Read as DNA, the sequence is TGTGCCAGCAGCTATCAGGACTACACCGGGGAGCTGTTTTTT. Beyond the CDR3, the reference TRBV13 and TRBJ2-2 genes provide the residues; the full variable domain reads: AAGVIQSPRHLIKEKRETATLKCYPIPRHDTVYWYQQGPGQDPQFLISFYEKMQSDKGSIPDRFSAQQFSDYHSELNMSSLELGDSALYFCASSYQDYTGELFFGEGSRLTVL.